The entry that follows covers one T cell receptor (beta chain) sequence. What it binds is unknown. Germline V CDR1 and CDR2: KGHSH, LQKENI. The CDR3 contains 13 residues. Germline trimming cut 2 bases from V and 7 bases from J; bases unmatched to any gene: 3. The data derive from a study of brain T cells in children with intractable seizures. Study-level findings and limits: Viral specificity was inferred only from CDR3 similarity; HCMV serostatus was unknown.

Data came from immunoSEQ multiplex PCR; TCRdb stores just in-frame clones and leaves some out. Of tens of thousands of clones listed, approximately 94% were seen once; the top ten hold approximately 1.5%. This sample comprised peripheral blood, obtained at surgery. This TCR was recovered from a boy in the first two years of life with tuberous sclerosis and intractable seizures. The chain employs TRBV18 and TRBJ2-7; 9 nucleotides align to TRBD1. The CDR3 nucleotides are TGTGCCAGCTCACCAAGGGACAGGGAAGAGCAGTACTTC. Amino acids: CASSPRDREEQYF.